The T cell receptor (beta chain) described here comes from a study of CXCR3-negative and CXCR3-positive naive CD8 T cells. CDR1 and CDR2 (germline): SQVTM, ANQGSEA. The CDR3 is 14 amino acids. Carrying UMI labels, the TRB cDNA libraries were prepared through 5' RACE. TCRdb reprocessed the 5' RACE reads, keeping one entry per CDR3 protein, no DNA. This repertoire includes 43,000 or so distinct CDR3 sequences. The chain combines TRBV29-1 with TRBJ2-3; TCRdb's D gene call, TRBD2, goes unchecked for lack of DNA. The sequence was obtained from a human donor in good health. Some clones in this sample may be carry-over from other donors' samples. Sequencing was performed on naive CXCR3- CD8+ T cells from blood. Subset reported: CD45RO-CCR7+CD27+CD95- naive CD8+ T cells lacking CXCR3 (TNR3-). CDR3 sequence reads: CSVAGGASGDTQYF.